This TCR beta chain was recovered during a study of blood T cell repertoires in COVID-19. Overall study: Acute and convalescent COVID-19 samples came from the United States, Italy and Spain. PBMCs, B-cell-depleted T cells, or T cells provided the cDNA or gDNA that made up the material.

Germline CDR1 reads SGDLS; CDR2 reads YYNGEE. The CDR3 covers 20 residues. The V gene end was trimmed by 4 bases and the J gene end by 2 bases; junction bases not matched to a gene: 21. Sequencing used immunoSEQ multiplex PCR; TCRdb keeps in-frame clones, though not all of them. The sample holds more than 90,000 clones; roughly nine tenths are singletons and the top ten take approximately 15%. Sequences were obtained from peripheral blood. The TCR originated in a man aged 50 or older with acute or convalescent COVID-19. This chain connects TRBV9 to TRBJ2-3; 8 bases are shared with TRBD2. The CDR3 region is CASSLHPNPGQRGITDTQYF. CDR3 DNA: TGTGCCAGCAGCCTTCATCCAAACCCCGGTCAGCGGGGGATCACAGATACGCAGTATTTT.